Listed below are T cell receptor beta chains from one sample, sequenced in a study of spatial heterogeneity in lung cancer. From the 5' RACE reads, TCRdb called clonotypes with MiXCR, one entry per CDR3 protein. This table holds 20,000 to 25,000 distinct CDR3 sequences, roughly 4.2% found once. The starting material was PBMCs, obtained at surgery. The source is a male donor with early-stage non-small cell lung cancer. The CDR3 runs from the conserved cysteine through the conserved F or W. D genes are given only for firm matches. Not all rows give a size; the values are once, few, many and, for expanded clones, a class.

abundance,d_gene,len,j_gene,v_gene,CDR3nt,CDR3aa
many,TRBD1,15,TRBJ1-6,TRBV12-3/TRBV12-4,TGTGCCAGCAGTGCCGGGACAGGGAAGAATTCACCCCTCCACTTT,CASSAGTGKNSPLHF
many,NA,12,TRBJ1-1,TRBV5-1,TGCGCCAGCAGCATACAAGGCACTGAAGCTTTCTTT,CASSIQGTEAFF
many,TRBD1,16,TRBJ2-5,TRBV6-2/TRBV6-3,TGTGCCAGCAGTCTATGGACAGGGGAAGGCCAAGAGACCCAGTACTTC,CASSLWTGEGQETQYF
many,NA,15,TRBJ2-3,TRBV4-1,TGCGCCAGCAGCCAAGAGAAGGCCCCCACAGATACGCAGTATTTT,CASSQEKAPTDTQYF
many,NA,14,TRBJ2-5,TRBV7-8,TGTGCCAGCTCTTCAGGCCAGGCGGGAGAGACCCAGTACTTC,CASSSGQAGETQYF
many,NA,14,TRBJ1-1,TRBV7-2,TGTGCCAGCAGCTGGGGAGGCAGTAACACTGAAGCTTTCTTT,CASSWGGSNTEAFF
many,TRBD1,15,TRBJ2-7,TRBV27,TGTGCCAGCAGTCGAGCGGACAGGGGTTTTTACGAGCAGTACTTC,CASSRADRGFYEQYF
few,TRBD1,15,TRBJ1-2,TRBV19,TGTGCCAGTAGTAAAGAACCAGGGGGCAACTATGGCTACACCTTC,CASSKEPGGNYGYTF
many,NA,15,TRBJ2-2,TRBV12-3/TRBV12-4,TGTGCCAGCAGTTTAGACAGTGTGAACACCGGGGAGCTGTTTTTT,CASSLDSVNTGELFF
many,NA,14,TRBJ1-5,TRBV20-1,TGCAGTGCCGTAACAGGGATGAGCAATCAGCCCCAGCATTTT,CSAVTGMSNQPQHF
NA,NA,15,TRBJ1-2,TRBV27,TGTGCCAGCAGTCCACTGACAGGCGCTAACTATGGCTACACCTTC,CASSPLTGANYGYTF
many,NA,13,TRBJ1-1,TRBV20-1,TGCAGTGCTAGCGGCCTGGGTAGAACTGAAGCTTTCTTT,CSASGLGRTEAFF
NA,TRBD2,14,TRBJ2-7,TRBV20-1,TGCAGTGCTATGCGTCGGGAGGGCCCTCGGGAGCAGTACTTC,CSAMRREGPREQYF
many,TRBD2,13,TRBJ2-7,TRBV6-5,TGTGCCAGCAGGGAGCGGGATAGGTCCGAGCAGTACTTC,CASRERDRSEQYF